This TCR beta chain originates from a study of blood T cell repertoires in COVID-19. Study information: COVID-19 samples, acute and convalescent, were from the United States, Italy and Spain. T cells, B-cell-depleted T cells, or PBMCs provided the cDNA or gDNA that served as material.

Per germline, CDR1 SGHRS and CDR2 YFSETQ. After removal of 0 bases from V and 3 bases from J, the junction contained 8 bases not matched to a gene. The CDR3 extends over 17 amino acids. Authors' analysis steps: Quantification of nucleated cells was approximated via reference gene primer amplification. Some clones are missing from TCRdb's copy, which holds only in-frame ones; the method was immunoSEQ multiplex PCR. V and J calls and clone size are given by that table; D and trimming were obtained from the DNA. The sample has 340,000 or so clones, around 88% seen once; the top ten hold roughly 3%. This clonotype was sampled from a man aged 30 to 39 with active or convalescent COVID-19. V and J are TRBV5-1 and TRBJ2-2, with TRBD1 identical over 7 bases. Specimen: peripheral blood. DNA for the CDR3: TGCGCCAGCAGCTTGGTAGGACAGGCCCGGGACACCGGGGAGCTGTTTTTT. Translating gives CASSLVGQARDTGELFF.